A selection of T cell receptor beta chains follows, all from one sample in a study of OX40 agonist ivuxolimab in advanced cancers. This table comes from immunoSEQ multiplex PCR, and its TCRdb copy is limited to in-frame clones, with some not included. Among tens of thousands of clones listed, 70% to 85% were seen once. Sequenced here: CD4+ or CD8+ T cells sorted from blood, sampled in a trial of the OX40 agonist ivuxolimab. Receptors originate from an adult with an advanced solid tumor such as melanoma, head and neck, liver or kidney cancer. Both conserved end residues are part of each CDR3. Each record gives: D gene, J gene, V gene, clone size, CDR3 protein, CDR3 DNA. D genes are given only for firm matches. Expanded clones get a size class; other rows say once, few or many, or leave the size out.

NA,TRBJ2-1,TRBV28,NA,CASSLPERVGYNEQFF,TGTGCCAGCAGTTTACCTGAGCGGGTGGGCTACAATGAGCAGTTCTTC
NA,TRBJ2-7,TRBV9,NA,CASSVNWGSGYEQYF,TGTGCCAGCAGCGTAAACTGGGGGAGCGGCTACGAGCAGTACTTC
NA,TRBJ2-7,TRBV6-5,NA,CASSSSSYSYEQYF,TGTGCCAGCAGTTCGTCCTCCTACTCCTACGAGCAGTACTTC
NA,TRBJ2-7,TRBV9,NA,CASSVGWMGEQYF,TGTGCCAGCAGCGTAGGGTGGATGGGGGAGCAGTACTTC
NA,TRBJ1-4,TRBV7-8,NA,CASSSEGRRKLFF,TGTGCCAGCAGCTCGGAAGGACGGCGAAAACTGTTTTTT
NA,TRBJ2-2,TRBV7-6,NA,CASSSSSYTGELFF,TGTGCCAGCAGCTCCTCTTCTTACACCGGGGAGCTGTTTTTT
TRBD1,TRBJ2-1,TRBV15,NA,CATSGLTDRGSYNEQFF,TGTGCCACCAGCGGACTAACGGACAGGGGGTCCTACAATGAGCAGTTCTTC
TRBD2,TRBJ2-7,TRBV27,NA,CASILRGGSGEQYF,TGTGCCAGCATTCTGAGGGGCGGGAGTGGCGAGCAGTACTTC
TRBD2,TRBJ2-7,TRBV11-2,NA,CASSPSGSGFEQYF,TGTGCCAGCAGCCCTAGCGGGAGCGGGTTCGAGCAGTACTTC
NA,TRBJ2-5,TRBV18,once,CASSPPGTTQETQYF,TGTGCCAGCTCACCCCCGGGAACCACTCAAGAGACCCAGTACTTC
NA,TRBJ2-5,TRBV7-2,NA,CASSLEAALNF,TGTGCCAGCAGCTTAGAGGCGGCCCTGAACTTC
NA,TRBJ2-7,TRBV7-2,NA,CASSFSSEPTYEQYF,TGTGCCAGCAGCTTTTCTAGTGAGCCCACCTACGAGCAGTACTTC
TRBD1,TRBJ2-3,TRBV7-3,NA,CASSPGTGEDTQYF,TGTGCCAGCAGCCCTGGGACAGGGGAAGATACGCAGTATTTT
NA,TRBJ2-5,TRBV30,NA,CAWSDGIGQETQYF,TGTGCCTGGAGTGACGGAATAGGGCAAGAGACCCAGTACTTC
NA,TRBJ2-3,TRBV30,NA,CAWSSTEGPADTQYF,TGTGCCTGGAGTTCTACGGAGGGCCCGGCAGATACGCAGTATTTT
NA,TRBJ2-7,TRBV7-2,NA,CASSLEAGTYEQYF,TGTGCCAGCAGCTTAGAGGCGGGGACCTACGAGCAGTACTTC
TRBD2,TRBJ2-3,TRBV4-3,NA,CASSQERTSGDTQYF,TGCGCCAGCAGCCAAGAAAGGACTAGCGGGGATACGCAGTATTTT
NA,TRBJ2-7,TRBV11-2,NA,CASSLVADGYEQYF,TGTGCCAGCAGCTTAGTTGCGGACGGTTACGAGCAGTACTTC
NA,TRBJ2-5,TRBV5-8,NA,CASSFPGRHF,TGTGCCAGCAGCTTTCCGGGACGGCACTTC
NA,TRBJ2-7,TRBV6-1,NA,CASSEVVEQYF,TGTGCCAGCAGTGAGGTTGTCGAGCAGTACTTC
NA,TRBJ2-1,TRBV11-3,few,CASSLDCGLFQGSEQFF,TGTGCCAGCAGCTTAGATTGTGGATTATTCCAGGGGTCTGAGCAGTTCTTC
NA,TRBJ2-4,TRBV28,NA,CASGSPYLEGTSLRAKNIQYF,TGTGCCAGCGGCTCCCCGTACCTCGAGGGAACTTCACTCAGAGCCAAAAACATTCAGTACTTC